This T cell receptor beta chain was identified in a study of blood T cell repertoires in COVID-19 (dated by TCRdb to the early 2020s). About the investigation overall: Samples covering the acute and convalescent phases of COVID-19 were provided by collaborators in the United States, Italy and Spain. The material from the prospective study consisted of cDNA or gDNA derived from T cells, B-cell-depleted T cells, or PBMCs. Deeply sampled blood TCRbeta repertoires from subjects exposed to, actively infected with, or recovered from COVID-19 were included in the dataset. The repertoires were released in a freely available public database meant as a resource for research on the immune response to SARS-CoV-2. The samples were drawn from the first 160 participants of the ongoing ImmuneRACE study and from some 1,300 subjects provided by 6 global collaborators. The sample metadata nearly always contained a de-identified subject ID, COVID-19 status, age in years and sex. Where available, HLA class I and class II types were obtained from metadata supplied by the sample provider rather than from assay-based typing.

This clone appeared a few times. No cognate antigen has been identified for it. No quality values exist for individual bases; no much larger clone is one base distant. Points the paper makes about the study in general: How much clinical and demographic metadata was included differed by source and by participant, and the metadata was provided uncurated.

TCRbeta CDR3 regions were amplified from genomic DNA using the immunoSEQ Assay, a bias-controlled multiplex PCR. The original pipeline was this. Nucleated cell counts per sample were estimated from amplification of reference gene primers within the assay. To quantify the absolute abundance of each unique TCRbeta CDR3 rearrangement, sequence reads were collapsed and filtered. Productive Simpson clonality was computed per sample as the square root of Simpson's diversity index over productive rearrangements. TCRdb re-hosts the immuneACCESS table, in-frame sequences only. Its copies lack some clones; in the studies checked, an unresolved V gene accounts for under half of them, and the cause for the rest is not known. V, J and clone size are taken as reported in that table, and D and trimming were inferred from the DNA itself. Present in this sample are a few hundred thousand clones, about 81% of which were seen just once. Approximately 8.7% of the sample comes from the top ten.

Participants in the prospective study were enrolled through a virtual design, were aged roughly 18 to 100 years, and lived in 20 to 30 United States geographic areas. Cohort assignment in the prospective study relied on participant-reported clinical history from a screening survey and a study questionnaire. Recovered participants in ImmuneRACE Cohort 3 were defined by two consecutive negative NP/OP PCR tests, clearance by a healthcare professional, or resolution of symptoms. In the prospective study, whole blood, serum and a nasopharyngeal or oropharyngeal swab were collected from each participant by mobile phlebotomists. Additional blood draws and questionnaires over an approximately two-month period could optionally be provided by prospective study participants. Blood samples from the prospective study were shipped frozen or at room temperature prior to DNA extraction. This clonotype was obtained from a man aged 40-49 years who had recovered from COVID-19. Sequenced sample: PBMCs or T cells enriched from blood (not recorded which).

The CDR3 here reads CASSPGDRGAKNIQYF. In nucleotide form, the sequence is TGTGCCAGTAGCCCAGGGGATCGCGGAGCCAAAAACATTCAGTACTTC. This chain joins TRBV19 to TRBJ2-4; the D segment could be TRBD1, given 6 matching bases. Between the V and J ends, shortened by 6 bases and 0 bases respectively, the junction contains 15 bases. CDR1 and CDR2 (LNHDA, SQIVND) derive from the germline V gene (reference sequence). Its CDR3 holds 16 amino acids, cysteine through phenylalanine. Only the CDR3 DNA stays, 48 bases, in frame from base 1.